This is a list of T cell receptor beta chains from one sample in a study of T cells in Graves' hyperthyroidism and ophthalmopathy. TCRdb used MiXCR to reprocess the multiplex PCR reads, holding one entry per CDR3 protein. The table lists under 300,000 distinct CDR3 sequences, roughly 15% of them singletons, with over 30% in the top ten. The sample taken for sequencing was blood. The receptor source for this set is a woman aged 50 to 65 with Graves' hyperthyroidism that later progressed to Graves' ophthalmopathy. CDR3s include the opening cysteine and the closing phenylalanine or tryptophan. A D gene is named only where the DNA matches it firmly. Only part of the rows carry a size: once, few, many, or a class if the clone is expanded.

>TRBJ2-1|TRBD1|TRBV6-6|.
CASSYRPGQGRDEQFF
TGTGCCAGCAGTTACCGCCCGGGACAGGGTAGGGATGAGCAGTTCTTC
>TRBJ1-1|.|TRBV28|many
CASSFPGYTEAFF
TGTGCCAGCAGTTTCCCAGGTTACACTGAAGCTTTCTTT
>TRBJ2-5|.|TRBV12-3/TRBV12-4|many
CASSFGSIWGTQYF
TGTGCCAGCAGTTTTGGTTCAATCTGGGGGACCCAGTACTTC
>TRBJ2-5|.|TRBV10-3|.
CAISESEPGEETQYF
TGTGCCATCAGTGAGTCGGAGCCAGGCGAGGAGACCCAGTACTTC
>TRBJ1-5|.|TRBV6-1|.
CASSERGYAQPQHF
TGTGCCAGCAGTGAACGGGGCTATGCTCAGCCCCAGCATTTT
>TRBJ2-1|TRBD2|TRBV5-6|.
CASSFLAGPGNEQSF
TGTGCCAGCAGCTTCCTAGCGGGACCGGGGAATGAGCAGTCCTTC
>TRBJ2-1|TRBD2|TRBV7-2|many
CASSIIPGLAGGSYNEQFF
TGTGCCAGCAGCATCATTCCGGGACTAGCGGGAGGATCCTACAATGAGCAGTTCTTC
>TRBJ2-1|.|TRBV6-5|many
CASSYQGVGNEQFF
TGTGCCAGCAGTTACCAAGGGGTCGGGAATGAGCAGTTCTTC
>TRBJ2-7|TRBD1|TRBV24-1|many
CATRDSGTHEQYF
TGTGCCACCCGGGACAGCGGAACCCACGAGCAGTACTTC
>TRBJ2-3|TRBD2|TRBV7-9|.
CASSLARLAGLATHSTDTQYF
TGTGCCAGCAGCTTAGCTCGACTAGCGGGCCTCGCGACACATAGCACAGATACGCAGTATTTT